Listed below are T cell receptor beta chains from one sample, sequenced in a study of shared clonotypes between healthy human individuals. Produced via immunoSEQ multiplex PCR; TCRdb's table is partial and in-frame only. Here the sample spans over a million clones, 60% to 80% being singletons. Sequencing used memory CD4+ T cells sorted from blood. These receptors all stem from a man younger than 35 in good health. CDR3s include the opening cysteine and the closing phenylalanine or tryptophan. The D gene is left open where the match is weak. A row's size may be missing; if present it is once, few, many or a size class.

j_gene: TRBJ2-1; d_gene: TRBD2; v_gene: TRBV11-2; abundance: .; CDR3aa: CASSLAASGIANEQFF; CDR3nt: TGTGCCAGCAGCTTAGCGGCTAGCGGGATCGCGAATGAGCAGTTCTTC
j_gene: TRBJ2-3; d_gene: .; v_gene: TRBV13; abundance: .; CDR3aa: CASSLGRRGTDTQYF; CDR3nt: TGTGCCAGCAGCTTGGGGCGGAGGGGTACAGATACGCAGTATTTT
j_gene: TRBJ2-1; d_gene: TRBD2; v_gene: TRBV30; abundance: .; CDR3aa: CAWQTSGGAGEQFF; CDR3nt: TGTGCCTGGCAGACTAGCGGGGGGGCCGGTGAGCAGTTCTTC
j_gene: TRBJ2-3; d_gene: .; v_gene: TRBV27; abundance: few; CDR3aa: CASSPTTDTQYF; CDR3nt: TGTGCCAGCAGTCCTACGACAGATACGCAGTATTTT
j_gene: TRBJ1-3; d_gene: .; v_gene: TRBV6-1; abundance: .; CDR3aa: CASSEEVRGLATIYF; CDR3nt: TGTGCCAGCAGTGAAGAGGTCAGGGGACTAGCCACCATATATTTT
j_gene: TRBJ2-2; d_gene: .; v_gene: TRBV2; abundance: .; CDR3aa: CASNRLSTRSANTGELFF; CDR3nt: TGTGCCAGCAACCGACTCTCGACCCGGTCTGCGAACACCGGGGAGCTGTTTTTT
j_gene: TRBJ2-2; d_gene: .; v_gene: TRBV7-3; abundance: .; CDR3aa: CASSSTGNTGELFF; CDR3nt: TGTGCCAGCAGCTCGACGGGGAACACCGGGGAGCTGTTTTTT
j_gene: TRBJ2-3; d_gene: TRBD1; v_gene: TRBV5-1; abundance: .; CDR3aa: CASSSSEQGARGTQYF; CDR3nt: TGCGCCAGCAGCTCATCGGAACAGGGGGCCAGGGGTACGCAGTATTTT
j_gene: TRBJ1-4; d_gene: TRBD1; v_gene: TRBV4-1; abundance: once; CDR3aa: CASRRTGGEKLFF; CDR3nt: TGCGCCAGCAGACGGACAGGGGGCGAAAAACTGTTTTTT
j_gene: TRBJ2-1; d_gene: .; v_gene: TRBV5-1; abundance: .; CDR3aa: CASSFGTPNNEQFF; CDR3nt: TGCGCCAGCAGCTTTGGGACACCGAACAATGAGCAGTTCTTC
j_gene: TRBJ2-2; d_gene: .; v_gene: TRBV5-5; abundance: .; CDR3aa: CASSLAGANTGELFF; CDR3nt: TGTGCCAGCAGCTTGGCGGGGGCTAACACCGGGGAGCTGTTTTTT